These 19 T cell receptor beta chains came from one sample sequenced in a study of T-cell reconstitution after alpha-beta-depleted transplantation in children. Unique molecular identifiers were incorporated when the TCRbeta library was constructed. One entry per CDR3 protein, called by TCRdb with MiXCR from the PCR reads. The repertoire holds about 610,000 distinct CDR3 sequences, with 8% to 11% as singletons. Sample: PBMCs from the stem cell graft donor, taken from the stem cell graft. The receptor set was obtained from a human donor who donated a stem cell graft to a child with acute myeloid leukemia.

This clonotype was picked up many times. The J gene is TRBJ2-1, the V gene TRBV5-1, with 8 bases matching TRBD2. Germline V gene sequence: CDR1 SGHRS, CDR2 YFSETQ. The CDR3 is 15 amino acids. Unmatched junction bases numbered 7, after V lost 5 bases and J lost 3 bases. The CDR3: CASRLLSGSYNEQFF. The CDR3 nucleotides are TGCGCCAGCAGATTATTAAGCGGGAGCTACAATGAGCAGTTCTTC.

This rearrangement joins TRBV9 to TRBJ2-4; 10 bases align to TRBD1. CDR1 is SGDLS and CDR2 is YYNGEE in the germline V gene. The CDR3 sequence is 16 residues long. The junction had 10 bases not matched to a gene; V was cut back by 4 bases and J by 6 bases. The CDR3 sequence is CASSPPGQGIRNIQYF. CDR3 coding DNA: TGTGCCAGCAGCCCTCCGGGACAGGGGATCCGAAACATTCAGTACTTC.

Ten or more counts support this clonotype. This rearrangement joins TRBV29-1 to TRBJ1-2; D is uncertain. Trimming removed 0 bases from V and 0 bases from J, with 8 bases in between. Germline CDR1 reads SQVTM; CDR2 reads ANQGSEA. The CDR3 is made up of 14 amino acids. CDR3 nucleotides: TGCAGCGTTGAAGATCACAACTCTAACTATGGCTACACCTTC. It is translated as CSVEDHNSNYGYTF.

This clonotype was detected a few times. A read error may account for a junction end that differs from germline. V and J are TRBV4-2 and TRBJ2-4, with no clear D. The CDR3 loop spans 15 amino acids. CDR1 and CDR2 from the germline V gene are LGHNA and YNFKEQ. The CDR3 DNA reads TGTGCCAGCAGTCAAGAAGCCTCTAGTACAAACATTCAGTACTTC. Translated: CASSQEASSTNIQYF.

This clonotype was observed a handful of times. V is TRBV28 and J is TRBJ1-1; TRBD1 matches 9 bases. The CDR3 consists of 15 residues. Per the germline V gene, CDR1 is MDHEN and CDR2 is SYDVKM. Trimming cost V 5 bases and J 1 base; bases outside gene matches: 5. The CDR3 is CASSARTGANTEAFF. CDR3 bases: TGTGCCAGCAGTGCCCGGACAGGGGCGAACACTGAAGCTTTCTTT.

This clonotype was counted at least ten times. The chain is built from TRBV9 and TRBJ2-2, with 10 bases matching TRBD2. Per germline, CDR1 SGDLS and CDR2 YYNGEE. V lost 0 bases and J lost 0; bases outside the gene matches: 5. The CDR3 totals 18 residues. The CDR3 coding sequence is TGTGCCAGCAGCGTAGCAGTAGCGGGAGGCTCGAACACCGGGGAGCTGTTTTTT. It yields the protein CASSVAVAGGSNTGELFF.

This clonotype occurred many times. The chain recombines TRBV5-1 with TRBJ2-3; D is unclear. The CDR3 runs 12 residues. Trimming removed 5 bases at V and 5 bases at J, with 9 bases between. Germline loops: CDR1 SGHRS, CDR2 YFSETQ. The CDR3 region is CASRESGDTQYF. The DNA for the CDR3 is TGCGCCAGCAGGGAAAGTGGAGATACGCAGTATTTT.

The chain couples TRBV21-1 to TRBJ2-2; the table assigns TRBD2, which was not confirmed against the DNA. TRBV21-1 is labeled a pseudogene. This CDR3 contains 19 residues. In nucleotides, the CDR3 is TGTGCCAGCAGCAGTAGCGGGAGGGCCGATGTACCGAACACCGGGGAGCTGTTTTTT. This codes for CASSSSGRADVPNTGELFF.

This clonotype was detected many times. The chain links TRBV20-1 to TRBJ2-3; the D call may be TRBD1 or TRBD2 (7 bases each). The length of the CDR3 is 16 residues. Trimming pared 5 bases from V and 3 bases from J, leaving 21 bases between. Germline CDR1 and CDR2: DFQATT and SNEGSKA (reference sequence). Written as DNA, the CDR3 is TGCAGTGCTGCAGGGGGGGACCTTAGCGGGACAGATACGCAGTATTTT. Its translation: CSAAGGDLSGTDTQYF.

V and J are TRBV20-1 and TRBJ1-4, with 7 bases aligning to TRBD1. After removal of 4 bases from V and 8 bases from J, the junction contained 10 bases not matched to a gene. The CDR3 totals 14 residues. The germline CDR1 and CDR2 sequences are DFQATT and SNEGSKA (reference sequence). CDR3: CSAIEGALGEKLFF. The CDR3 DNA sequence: TGCAGTGCTATTGAGGGGGCGCTTGGAGAAAAACTGTTTTTT.

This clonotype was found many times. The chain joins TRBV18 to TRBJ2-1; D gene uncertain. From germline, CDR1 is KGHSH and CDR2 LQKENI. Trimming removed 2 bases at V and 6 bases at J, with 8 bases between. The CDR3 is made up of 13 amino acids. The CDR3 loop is CASSPVLGNEQFF. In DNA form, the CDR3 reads TGTGCCAGCTCACCAGTTCTGGGCAATGAGCAGTTCTTC.

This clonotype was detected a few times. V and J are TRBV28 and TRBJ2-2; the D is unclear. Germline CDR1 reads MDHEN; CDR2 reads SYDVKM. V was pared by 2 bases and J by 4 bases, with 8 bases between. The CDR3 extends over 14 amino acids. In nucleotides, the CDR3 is TGTGCCAGCAGTTTAGCCTTGAGCACCGGGGAGCTGTTTTTT. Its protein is CASSLALSTGELFF.

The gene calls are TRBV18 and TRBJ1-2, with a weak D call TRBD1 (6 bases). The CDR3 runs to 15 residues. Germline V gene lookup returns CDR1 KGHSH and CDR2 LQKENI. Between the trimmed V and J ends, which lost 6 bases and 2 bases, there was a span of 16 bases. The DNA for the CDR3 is TGTGCCAGCTCGGTAGGACAGCCCCCCAACTATGGCTACACCTTC. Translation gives CASSVGQPPNYGYTF.

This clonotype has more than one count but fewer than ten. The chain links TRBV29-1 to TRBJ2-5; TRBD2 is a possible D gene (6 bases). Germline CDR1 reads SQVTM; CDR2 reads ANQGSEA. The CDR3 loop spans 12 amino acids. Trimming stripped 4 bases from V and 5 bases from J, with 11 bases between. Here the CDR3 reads CSVGRAGETQYF. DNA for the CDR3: TGCAGCGTTGGCAGGGCGGGGGAGACCCAGTACTTC.

The CDR3 DNA is TGTGCCAGCAGCACCCTTTCGGAGAGACCTAATGAAAAACTGTTTTTT. It yields the protein CASSTLSERPNEKLFF. The chain links TRBV7-2 to TRBJ1-4; D gene uncertain. This CDR3 has 16 amino acids. Germline V gives CDR1 SGHTA, CDR2 FQGNSA. V dropped 5 bases and J dropped 3 bases, with 16 bases sitting between them.

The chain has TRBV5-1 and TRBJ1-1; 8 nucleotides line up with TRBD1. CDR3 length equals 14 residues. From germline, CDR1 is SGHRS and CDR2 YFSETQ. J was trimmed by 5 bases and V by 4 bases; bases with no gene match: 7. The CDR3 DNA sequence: TGCGCCAGCAGCGCACAGGGGGAGTGGACTGAAGCTTTCTTT. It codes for CASSAQGEWTEAFF.

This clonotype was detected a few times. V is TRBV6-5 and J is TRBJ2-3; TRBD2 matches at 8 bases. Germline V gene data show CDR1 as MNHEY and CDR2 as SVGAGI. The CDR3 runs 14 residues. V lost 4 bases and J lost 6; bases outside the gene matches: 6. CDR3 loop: CASSSGGLGDTQYF. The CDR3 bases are TGTGCCAGCAGTTCGGGGGGGCTCGGGGATACGCAGTATTTT.

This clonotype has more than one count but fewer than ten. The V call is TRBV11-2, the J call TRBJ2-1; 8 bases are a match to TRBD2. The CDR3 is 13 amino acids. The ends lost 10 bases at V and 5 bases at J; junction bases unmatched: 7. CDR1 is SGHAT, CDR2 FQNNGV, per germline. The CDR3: CAIVAGKDNEQFF. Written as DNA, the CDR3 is TGTGCCATCGTAGCGGGAAAAGACAATGAGCAGTTCTTC.

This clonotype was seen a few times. In nucleotides, the CDR3 is TGCGCCAGCAGCTTGTTCGCTAGCGGGATGAACGAGCAGTACTTC. It translates to CASSLFASGMNEQYF. The rearrangement links TRBV5-1 to TRBJ2-7; 9 bases are a match to TRBD2. The CDR3 loop spans 15 amino acids. V was clipped by 1 base and J by 5 bases; unmatched bases: 7. Germline lookup yields CDR1 SGHRS and CDR2 YFSETQ.